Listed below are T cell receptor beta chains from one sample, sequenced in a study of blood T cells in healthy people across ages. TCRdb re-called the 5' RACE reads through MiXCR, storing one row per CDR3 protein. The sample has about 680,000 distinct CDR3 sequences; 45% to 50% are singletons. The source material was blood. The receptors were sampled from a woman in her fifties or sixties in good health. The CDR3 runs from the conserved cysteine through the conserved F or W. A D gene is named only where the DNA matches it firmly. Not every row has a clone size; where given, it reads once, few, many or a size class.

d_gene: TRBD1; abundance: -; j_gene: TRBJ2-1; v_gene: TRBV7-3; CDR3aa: CASSATGVGEQFF; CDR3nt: TGTGCCAGCAGCGCGACAGGGGTTGGTGAGCAGTTCTTC
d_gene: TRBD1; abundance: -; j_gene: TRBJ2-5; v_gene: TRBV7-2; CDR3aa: CASSSRGDRSSGTQYF; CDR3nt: TGTGCCAGCAGCTCCAGGGGGGACAGGTCTTCCGGGACCCAGTACTTC
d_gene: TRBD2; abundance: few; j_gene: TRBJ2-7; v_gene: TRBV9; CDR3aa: CASSVAGTSYEQYF; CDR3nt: TGTGCCAGCAGCGTAGCCGGGACTAGCTACGAGCAGTACTTC
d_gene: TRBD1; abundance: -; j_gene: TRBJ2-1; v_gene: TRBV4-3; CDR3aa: CASSQQGTGGVGEQFF; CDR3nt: TGCGCCAGCAGCCAACAGGGGACAGGTGGAGTCGGGGAGCAGTTCTTC
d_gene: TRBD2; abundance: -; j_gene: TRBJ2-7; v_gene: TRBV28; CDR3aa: CASTGRDSYEQYF; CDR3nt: TGTGCCAGCACCGGGAGGGATTCCTACGAGCAGTACTTC
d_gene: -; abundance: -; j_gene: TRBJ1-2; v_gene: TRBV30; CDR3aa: CAWSSGGINYGYTF; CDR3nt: TGTGCCTGGAGTTCTGGGGGAATTAACTATGGCTACACCTTC
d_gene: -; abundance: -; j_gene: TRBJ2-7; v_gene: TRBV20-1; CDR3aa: CSVQPPRGPYEQYF; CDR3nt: TGCAGTGTCCAGCCTCCCCGGGGGCCCTACGAGCAGTACTTC
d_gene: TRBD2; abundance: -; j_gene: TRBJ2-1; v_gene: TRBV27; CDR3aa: CASSRASGSNEQFF; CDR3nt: TGTGCCAGCAGTCGGGCTAGCGGGAGCAATGAGCAGTTCTTC
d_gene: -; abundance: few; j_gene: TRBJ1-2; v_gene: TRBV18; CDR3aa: CASSPPNASNYGYTF; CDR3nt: TGTGCCAGCTCACCACCGAATGCCAGCAACTATGGCTACACCTTC
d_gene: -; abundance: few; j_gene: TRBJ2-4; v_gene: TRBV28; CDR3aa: CASSFFSLRERAKNIQYF; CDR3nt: TGTGCCAGCAGTTTCTTTAGTTTGAGGGAAAGAGCCAAAAACATTCAGTACTTC
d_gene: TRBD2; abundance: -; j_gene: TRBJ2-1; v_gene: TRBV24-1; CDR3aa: CATASSSGSLSYNEQFF; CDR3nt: TGTGCCACCGCCAGTTCTAGCGGGAGTCTTTCCTACAATGAGCAGTTCTTC
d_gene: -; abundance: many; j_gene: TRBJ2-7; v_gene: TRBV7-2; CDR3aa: CASSLTGPSDRSSYEQYF; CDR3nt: TGTGCCAGCAGCCTGACCGGGCCGAGCGACAGGTCCTCCTACGAGCAGTACTTC
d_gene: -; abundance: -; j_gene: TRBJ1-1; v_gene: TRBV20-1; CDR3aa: CSARSRRGNTEAFF; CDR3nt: TGCAGTGCTAGGTCGCGGAGGGGGAACACTGAAGCTTTCTTT
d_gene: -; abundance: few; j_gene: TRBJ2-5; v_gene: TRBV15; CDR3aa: CATSPMIGETQYF; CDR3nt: TGTGCCACCAGCCCTATGATCGGTGAGACCCAGTACTTC
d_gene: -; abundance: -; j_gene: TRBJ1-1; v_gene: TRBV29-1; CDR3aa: CSVEGKRNTEAFF; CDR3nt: TGCAGCGTTGAAGGCAAGAGGAACACTGAAGCTTTCTTT
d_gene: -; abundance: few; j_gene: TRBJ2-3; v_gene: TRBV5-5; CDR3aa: CASSLFTVGTDTQYF; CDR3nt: TGTGCCAGCAGCTTGTTTACAGTAGGCACAGATACGCAGTATTTT
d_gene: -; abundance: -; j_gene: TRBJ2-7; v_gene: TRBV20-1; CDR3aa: CSARDLRGSSYEQYF; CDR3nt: TGCAGTGCTAGAGATCTTAGGGGTAGCTCCTACGAGCAGTACTTC
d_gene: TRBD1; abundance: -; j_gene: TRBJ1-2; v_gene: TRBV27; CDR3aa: CASSLRDRAGYTF; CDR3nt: TGTGCCAGCAGTTTAAGGGACAGGGCTGGCTACACCTTC
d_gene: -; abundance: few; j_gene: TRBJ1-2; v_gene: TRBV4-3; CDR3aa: CASSQDTTAYYGYTF; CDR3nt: TGCGCCAGCAGCCAAGATACTACGGCTTACTATGGCTACACCTTC
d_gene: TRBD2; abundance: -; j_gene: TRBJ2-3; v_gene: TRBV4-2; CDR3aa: CASSQDVTSGIADTQYF; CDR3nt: TGTGCCAGCAGCCAAGATGTGACTAGCGGGATCGCAGATACGCAGTATTTT